This T cell receptor beta chain was documented in a study of cytomegalovirus exposure and HLA in healthy donors. Points from the study as a whole: It was assumed in the presence/absence analyses that sequencing depth was roughly uniform across donors.

The CDR3 covers 15 residues. After removal of 3 bases from V and 6 bases from J, the junction contained 9 bases not matched to a gene. CDR1 is SGDLS and CDR2 is YYNGEE in the germline V gene. The study ran its PCR with 60 Vbeta and 13 Jbeta primers. TCRdb's table, derived via immunoSEQ multiplex PCR, lists solely in-frame clones and lacks some. The sample contains about 140,000 clones, roughly 80% of which appear only once. The donors comprised healthy bone marrow donors. Of note for this clone: Its antigen is as yet unknown.

The clonotype originates from a man aged 30 to 39 in good health and CMV-seronegative. Input material: PBMCs. The chain is built from TRBV9 and TRBJ2-1; 7 nucleotides agree with TRBD2. This CDR3 reads CASSEIRTRGNEQFF. CDR3 nucleotides: TGTGCCAGCAGCGAGATTCGGACTAGAGGCAATGAGCAGTTCTTC. Drawing the rest from reference TRBV9 and TRBJ2-1, the complete variable domain is DSGVTQTPKHLITATGQRVTLRCSPRSGDLSVYWYQQSLDQGLQFLIQYYNGEERAKGNILERFSAQQFPDLHSELNLSSLELGDSALYFCASSEIRTRGNEQFFGPGTRLTVL.